This T cell receptor beta chain appears in the sequencing data of a study of shared clonotypes between healthy human individuals. CDR1 and CDR2 from the germline V gene are MNHNS and SASEGT. V was trimmed by 6 bases and J by 6 bases, leaving 11 bases between them. The CDR3 covers 13 residues. Sequencing used immunoSEQ multiplex PCR; TCRdb keeps in-frame clones, though not all of them. The table includes about 1.5 million clones, around 95% detected once. Source material: naive CD4+ T cells sorted from blood. Indicated subset: CD45RA+ positively selected. The genes are TRBV6-1 and TRBJ1-4, with a possible D match to TRBD1 (5 bases). The sequence derives from a young man in good health. The CDR3 spells CASSPGTYEKLFF. CDR3 coding DNA: TGTGCCAGCAGCCCCGGGACCTATGAAAAACTGTTTTTT.